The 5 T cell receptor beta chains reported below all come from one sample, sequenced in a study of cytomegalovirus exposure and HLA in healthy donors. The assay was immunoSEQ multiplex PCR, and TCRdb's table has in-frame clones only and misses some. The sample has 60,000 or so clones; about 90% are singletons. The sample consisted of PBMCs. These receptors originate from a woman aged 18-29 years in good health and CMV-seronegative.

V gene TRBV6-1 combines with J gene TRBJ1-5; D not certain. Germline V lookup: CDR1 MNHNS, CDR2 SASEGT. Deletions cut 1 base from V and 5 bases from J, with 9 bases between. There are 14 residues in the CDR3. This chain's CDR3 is CASSEDSTYQPQHF. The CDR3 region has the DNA TGTGCCAGCAGTGAAGATAGTACCTATCAGCCCCAGCATTTT.

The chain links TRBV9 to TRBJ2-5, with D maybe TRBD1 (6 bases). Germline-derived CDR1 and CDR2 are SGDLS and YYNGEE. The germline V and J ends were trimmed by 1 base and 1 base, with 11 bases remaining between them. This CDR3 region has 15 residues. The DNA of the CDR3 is TGTGCCAGCAGCGTACGAGGGGGTTTCCAAGAGACCCAGTACTTC. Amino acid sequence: CASSVRGGFQETQYF. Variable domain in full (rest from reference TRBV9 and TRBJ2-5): DSGVTQTPKHLITATGQRVTLRCSPRSGDLSVYWYQQSLDQGLQFLIQYYNGEERAKGNILERFSAQQFPDLHSELNLSSLELGDSALYFCASSVRGGFQETQYFGPGTRLLVL.

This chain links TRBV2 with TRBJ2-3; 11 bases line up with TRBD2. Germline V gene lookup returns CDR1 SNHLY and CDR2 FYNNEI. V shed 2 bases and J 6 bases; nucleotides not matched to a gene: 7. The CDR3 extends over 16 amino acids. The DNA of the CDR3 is TGTGCCAGCAGTGAACGGGCTAGCGGGGGGCTTGATACGCAGTATTTT. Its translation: CASSERASGGLDTQYF.

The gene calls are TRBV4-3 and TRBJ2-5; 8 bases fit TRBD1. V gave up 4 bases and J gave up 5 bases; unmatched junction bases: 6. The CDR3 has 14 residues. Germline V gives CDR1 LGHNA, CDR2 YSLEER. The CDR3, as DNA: TGCGCCAGCAGCCGACAGGGGATAGGGGAGACCCAGTACTTC. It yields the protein CASSRQGIGETQYF.

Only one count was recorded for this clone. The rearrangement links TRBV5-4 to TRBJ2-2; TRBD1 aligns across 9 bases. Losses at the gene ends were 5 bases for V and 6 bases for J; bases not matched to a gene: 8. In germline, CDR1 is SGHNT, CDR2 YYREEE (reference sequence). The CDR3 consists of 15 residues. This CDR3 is CASRDGDREAGELFF. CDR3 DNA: TGTGCCAGCAGGGATGGGGACAGGGAAGCCGGGGAGCTGTTTTTT. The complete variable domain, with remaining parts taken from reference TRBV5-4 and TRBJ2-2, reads ETGVTQSPTHLIKTRGQQVTLRCSSQSGHNTVSWYQQALGQGPQFIFQYYREEENGRGNFPPRFSGLQFPNYSSELNVNALELDDSALYLCASRDGDREAGELFFGEGSRLTVL.